This TCR beta chain was obtained from a study of blood T cell repertoires in COVID-19. This clone was seen ten or more times. Study processing details: From reference gene primer amplification, estimates of nucleated cell counts were derived. This table comes from immunoSEQ multiplex PCR, and its TCRdb copy is limited to in-frame clones, with some not included. That table furnishes V, J and clone size, whereas the DNA furnished D and trimming. The data contain under 200,000 clones, under 90% of them singletons. This receptor was identified in a man aged 55-75 years with acute or convalescent COVID-19. The specimen sequenced was peripheral blood.

CDR3 sequence reads: CASSANRGQETQYF. Here the CDR3 DNA reads TGTGCCAGTAGTGCCAACAGGGGCCAAGAGACCCAGTACTTC. This chain connects TRBV19 to TRBJ2-5; 7 bases are a match to TRBD1. Germline CDR1 reads LNHDA; CDR2 reads SQIVND (reference sequence). Trimming cost V 5 bases and J 1 base; bases outside gene matches: 4. The CDR3 runs to 14 residues.